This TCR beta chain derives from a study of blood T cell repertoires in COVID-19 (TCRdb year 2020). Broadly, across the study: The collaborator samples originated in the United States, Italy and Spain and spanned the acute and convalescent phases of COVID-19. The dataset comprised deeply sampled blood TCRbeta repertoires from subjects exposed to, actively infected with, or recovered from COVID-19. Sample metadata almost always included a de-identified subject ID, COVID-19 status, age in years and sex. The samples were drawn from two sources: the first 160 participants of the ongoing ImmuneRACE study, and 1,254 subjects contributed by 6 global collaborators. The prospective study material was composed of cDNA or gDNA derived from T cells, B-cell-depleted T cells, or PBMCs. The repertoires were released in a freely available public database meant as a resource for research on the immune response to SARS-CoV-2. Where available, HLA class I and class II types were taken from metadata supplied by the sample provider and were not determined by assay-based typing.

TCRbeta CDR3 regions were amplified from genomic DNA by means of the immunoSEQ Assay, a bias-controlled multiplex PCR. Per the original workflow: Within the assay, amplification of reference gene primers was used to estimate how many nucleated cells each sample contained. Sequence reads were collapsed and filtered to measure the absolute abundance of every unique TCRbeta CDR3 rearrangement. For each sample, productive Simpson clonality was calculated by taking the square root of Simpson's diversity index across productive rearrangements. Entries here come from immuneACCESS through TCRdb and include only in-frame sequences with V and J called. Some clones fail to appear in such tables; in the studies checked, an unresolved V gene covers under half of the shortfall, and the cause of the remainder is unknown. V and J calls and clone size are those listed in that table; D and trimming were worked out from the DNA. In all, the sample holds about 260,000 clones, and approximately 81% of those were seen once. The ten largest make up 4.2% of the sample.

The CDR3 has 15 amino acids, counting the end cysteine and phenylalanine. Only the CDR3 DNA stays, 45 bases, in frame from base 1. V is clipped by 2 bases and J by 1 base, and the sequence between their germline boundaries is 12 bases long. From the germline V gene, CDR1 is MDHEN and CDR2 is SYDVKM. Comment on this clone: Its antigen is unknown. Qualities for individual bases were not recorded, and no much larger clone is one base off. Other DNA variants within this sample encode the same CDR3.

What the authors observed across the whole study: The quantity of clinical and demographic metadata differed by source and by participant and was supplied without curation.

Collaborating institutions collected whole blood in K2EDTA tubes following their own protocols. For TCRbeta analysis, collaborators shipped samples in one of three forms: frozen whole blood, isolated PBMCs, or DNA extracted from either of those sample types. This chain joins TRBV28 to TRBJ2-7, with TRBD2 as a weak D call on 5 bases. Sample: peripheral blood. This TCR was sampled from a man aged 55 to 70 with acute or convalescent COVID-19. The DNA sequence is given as TGTGCCAGCAGTTTAGGTTCCAGCGGATCCTACGAGCAGTACTTC. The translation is CASSLGSSGSYEQYF.